Described below is a single T cell receptor (beta chain) sequence and its context. The data stem from a study of blood T cell repertoires in COVID-19. Study-level information: Italy, Spain and the United States were the sources of the convalescent and acute COVID-19 samples.

Sequencing was performed with immunoSEQ multiplex PCR; in TCRdb, only in-frame clones are kept and a portion is missing. The sample consists of tens of thousands of clones, roughly 88% of them appearing once. Sample: peripheral blood. The receptor was isolated from a man in his forties or fifties with active COVID-19.

CDR3 region: CASSQGAWLGYGYTF. The DNA for the CDR3 is TGTGCCAGCAGCCAAGGGGCGTGGTTAGGCTATGGCTACACCTTC. This chain joins TRBV3-1 (or the pseudogene TRBV3-2) and TRBJ1-2; D is unresolved. CDR1 LGHDT and CDR2 YNNKEL come from the germline V gene (reference sequence). The V and J ends lost 1 base and 4 bases respectively, with 13 bases between them. There are 15 residues in the CDR3.